A selection of T cell receptor beta chains follows, all from one sample in a study of T cells in Graves' hyperthyroidism and ophthalmopathy. MiXCR was run by TCRdb on the multiplex PCR reads, yielding one entry per CDR3 protein. Of some 380,000 distinct CDR3 sequences listed, 13% are singletons. Sequenced: blood. The source of these receptors is a man between 25 and 39 years old with Graves' hyperthyroidism that later progressed to Graves' ophthalmopathy. Each CDR3 is given with its conserved first and last residue. Expanded clones get a size class; other rows say once, few or many, or leave the size out.

clone_size,v_call,j_call,cdr3_aa
many,TRBV7-8,TRBJ2-7,CASSLTGGESYEQYF
NA,TRBV5-1,TRBJ1-1,CASSETVGRMNTEAFF
NA,TRBV27,TRBJ1-5,CASSPLGDRGFRNQPQHF
NA,TRBV4-1,TRBJ1-2,CASSPIFTGDGYTF
NA,TRBV5-6,TRBJ1-5,CASSLAGGGGQPEHF
few,TRBV29-1,TRBJ1-3,CSVLNSGNTIYF
many,TRBV11-2,TRBJ2-7,CASSIHRDRYYEQYF
few,TRBV20-1,TRBJ1-5,CSARVPGILYSNQPQHF
many,TRBV5-4,TRBJ2-5,CASSLEPIETQYF
few,TRBV28,TRBJ2-7,CASRPPGQGRREQYF
NA,TRBV6-1,TRBJ2-6,CASRTGPSGANVLTF
NA,TRBV5-1,TRBJ1-2,CASSLSAGSYGYTF
NA,TRBV7-3,TRBJ2-7,CASSRGTSGSYEQHF
NA,TRBV20-1,TRBJ1-5,CSARGTGRNQPQHF
NA,TRBV12-3/TRBV12-4,TRBJ2-4,CASSLAGQSPKNIQYF
many,TRBV6-2/TRBV6-3,TRBJ2-7,CASTFGGLPLYEQYF
NA,TRBV30,TRBJ1-6,CAWRIQGTNNSPLHF
many,TRBV6-1,TRBJ1-5,CASSGRRQGTFNQPQHF
NA,TRBV27,TRBJ2-1,CASSLSWGYNEQFF
many,TRBV6-5,TRBJ1-5,CASSYSSTLNQPQHF
many,TRBV5-1,TRBJ2-2,CASSLGDGTGELFF
few,TRBV28,TRBJ2-7,CASSLGGGTWRYEQYF
many,TRBV2,TRBJ1-3,CASVVRSGNTIYF
few,TRBV29-1,TRBJ2-1,CSVDHQSNEQFF
NA,TRBV7-3,TRBJ2-3,CASRGGGAGEGSDTQYF
few,TRBV3-1,TRBJ2-7,CASSQGGGLSYEQYF
NA,TRBV9,TRBJ2-1,CASSVVRVPALNEQFF
many,TRBV12-3/TRBV12-4,TRBJ1-1,CASRPATGGARNTEAFF
many,TRBV7-2,TRBJ1-1,CASSFRDASEAFF